This record concerns one T cell receptor beta chain sequence. The data stem from a study of OX40 agonist ivuxolimab in advanced cancers. There are 14 residues in the CDR3. The J segment lost 7 bases and the V segment lost 5 bases, leaving 9 bases of the junction unmatched. Per germline, CDR1 SGHTS and CDR2 YDEGEE. Using immunoSEQ multiplex PCR, the repertoire was profiled, and TCRdb retains in-frame clones only, with some absent. This table holds about 19,000 clones, 79% found once. The chain employs TRBV5-8 and TRBJ2-1; 7 bases are a match to TRBD1. The sequence derives from an adult with an advanced solid tumor such as melanoma, head and neck, liver or kidney cancer. The sample was CD4+ or CD8+ T cells sorted from blood, taken in a trial of the OX40 agonist ivuxolimab. This CDR3 reads CASRSPGQTNEQFF. The CDR3 DNA is TGTGCCAGCAGGAGTCCGGGACAGACTAATGAGCAGTTCTTC.